Ten or more counts support the clone carrying this TCR beta chain. Its antigen is not known. CDR1 and CDR2 (germline): SGHTA, FQGNSA. The V end was cut by 5 bases, the J end by 4 bases, with 16 bases between. CDR3 length: 15 amino acids. The data belong to a study of T cells after yellow fever vaccination. The study made its TCR cDNA through 5'RACE template switching. That step introduced a universal primer site along with UMIs. One entry per CDR3 protein results from TCRdb running MiXCR on the 5' RACE reads. The sample has under 250,000 distinct CDR3 sequences, more than 3% seen once; the top ten hold approximately 3%. The study's findings and limits: FACS-sorted repertoires could harbor abundant contaminating bulk-population clonotypes. Though weaker, the secondary response peaked faster, on day 5 versus 15. Subsequent booster samples again held most clones from primary vaccination (96% CD4, roughly 88% CD8).

The V and J genes are TRBV7-2 and TRBJ2-3; perhaps TRBD2 as D (7 bases). This TCR came from a man in his late teens or twenties who received the YFV17D yellow fever vaccine. The source was CD4+ T cells sorted from PBMCs, collected 10 days after the yellow fever booster vaccination. CDR3 bases: TGTGCCAGCAGCCTAGTGGGGGGGGCCCCAGATACGCAGTATTTT. Protein product: CASSLVGGAPDTQYF.